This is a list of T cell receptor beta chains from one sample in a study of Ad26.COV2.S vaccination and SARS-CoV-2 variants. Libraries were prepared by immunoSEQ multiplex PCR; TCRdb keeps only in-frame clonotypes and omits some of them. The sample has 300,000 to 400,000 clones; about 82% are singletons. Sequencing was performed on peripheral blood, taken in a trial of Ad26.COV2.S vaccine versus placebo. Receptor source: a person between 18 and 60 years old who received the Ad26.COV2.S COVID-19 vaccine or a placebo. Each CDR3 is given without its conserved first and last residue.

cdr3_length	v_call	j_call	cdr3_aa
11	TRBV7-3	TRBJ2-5	ASSSSGRITQY
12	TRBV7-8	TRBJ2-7	ASSFGRNPYEQY
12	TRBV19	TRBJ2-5	ATEDRGLWETQY
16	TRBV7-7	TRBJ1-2	ASSPRAIRTEANYGYT
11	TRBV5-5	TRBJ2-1	ASRPNANNEQF
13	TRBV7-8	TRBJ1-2	ASSPIRGSIGGYT
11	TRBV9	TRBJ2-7	ASSDERAGEQY
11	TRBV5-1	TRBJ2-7	ASSLPGGNEQY
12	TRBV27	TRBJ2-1	ASSPRGLYNEQF
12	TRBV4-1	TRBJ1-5	ASSRDTGYQPQH
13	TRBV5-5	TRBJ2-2	ASSRSGVDTGELF
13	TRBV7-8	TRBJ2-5	ASNSRQGFQETQY
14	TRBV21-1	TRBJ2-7	ASSKEGGATLDEQY
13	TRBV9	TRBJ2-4	ASSLPGTGENIQY
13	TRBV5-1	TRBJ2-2	ASSYGTPNTGELF
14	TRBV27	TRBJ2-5	ASSRSGGAHQETQY
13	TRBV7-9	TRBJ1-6	ASSSPGQVVSPLH
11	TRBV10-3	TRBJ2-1	AISEGVSNEQF
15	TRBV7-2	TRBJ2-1	ASSLAWASGGAYEQF
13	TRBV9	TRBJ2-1	ASSVVSSAYNEQF
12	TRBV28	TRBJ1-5	ASSPSGRRQPQH
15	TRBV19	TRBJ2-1	ASSIVGSGGAGNEQF
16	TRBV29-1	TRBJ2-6	SVEWVASGDSGANVLT
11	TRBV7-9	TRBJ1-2	ASSRLQGDGYT
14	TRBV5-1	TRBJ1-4	ASSSRPGPRNEKLF
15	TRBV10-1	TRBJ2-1	ASRAAGTSGGAFEQF
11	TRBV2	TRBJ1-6	ATTGEGNSPLH
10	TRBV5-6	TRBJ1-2	ASSSGTGTFF
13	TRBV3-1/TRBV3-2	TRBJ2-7	ASSQPSGGTYEQY
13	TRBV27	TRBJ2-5	ASSPGTFSQETQY
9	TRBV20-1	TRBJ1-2	SAIGVYGYT
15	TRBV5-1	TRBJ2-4	ASSSEMLAGGPNIQY
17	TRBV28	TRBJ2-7	ASSSLFGLAGGSSYEQY
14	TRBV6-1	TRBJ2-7	ASSEEGSGTPYEQY
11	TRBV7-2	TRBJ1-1	ASSFDRYGEAF
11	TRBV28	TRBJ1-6	ASRQGTHSPLH
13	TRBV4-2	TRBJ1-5	ASSQGTGSNQPQH
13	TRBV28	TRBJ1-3	ASRSDRTVRNTIY
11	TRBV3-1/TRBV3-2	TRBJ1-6	ASNKGYNSPLH
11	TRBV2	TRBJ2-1	ASSGTSGEKQF